This T cell receptor (beta chain) was observed in a study of blood T cells in healthy people across ages (dated by TCRdb to 2014 to 2015). For the study in its entirety: In model experiments, template switching captured about one uniquely barcoded TCR beta cDNA molecule for every two T cells. Using the same blood draw, the study looked at two additional independent replicas of 1 million unique cDNA reads for two donors, one aged 18 to 29 and the other aged 80 or older. Age-related changes in TCR beta repertoire diversity were measured in the study by deep sequencing normalized with unique cDNA molecular identifiers. Donors of different ages were randomly distributed across sequencing lanes to avoid experimental bias. Donors were grouped into four age groups: young (average about 15 years), middle-aged (approximately 41), aged (roughly 62) and long-lived (around 82).

With regard to this clonotype: The antigen this receptor binds is unknown. Base qualities are not at hand, and no much larger clone is one base apart.

What the authors observed across the whole study: Compared with the aged group, the long-lived group had more naive CD4+ T cells, fewer expanded clones and increased TCR diversity, suggesting age selection. Estimates of total diversity based on one million sequenced T cells were regarded as lower bounds and as underestimates. Observed TCR beta diversity correlated strongly with the percentage of naive T cells measured by flow cytometry. As age increased, observed TCR beta diversity per million T cells dropped in a roughly linear way, and a significant reduction was already evident by age 40. The CMV infection status of donors was not known, potentially confounding age-related changes in expanded clonotypes. Bulk unsorted PBMC profiling prevented conclusive comparison of naive and antigen-experienced compartments.

The CDR3, cysteine through phenylalanine, is 16 amino acids long. The sequence is cut down to CDR3 DNA, 48 bases in frame from base 1. CDR1 and CDR2 were assigned from the germline V gene as MNHEY and SVGAGI. V is pruned by 5 bases and J by 4 bases, leaving 10 bases of the junction without a gene match. The 40 or so donors, aged about 6 to 100 years, were systemically healthy Caucasian individuals from Russia. Each donor gave around 9.5 milliliters of peripheral blood, collected into EDTA-treated Vacutainer tubes. Ficoll-Paque density-gradient centrifugation was used to isolate PBMCs, with at least 7 million obtained per sample. Trizol reagent was used to extract total RNA from PBMCs, with at least 5.5 micrograms per sample. The percentages of naive CD45RAhigh/CD27high T cells were determined by flow cytometry on a PBMC aliquot from every donor. Libraries came from 5' RACE. The instrument was an Illumina HiSeq 2500. The second PCR ran for about 7 to 11 cycles and used a J-beta primer mix along with a sample-barcoded 5' primer. Each TCR beta cDNA molecule received a unique molecular identifier from a template-switch 5' adaptor carrying 12 random nucleotides. Each sample yielded at least 2.5 million CDR3-containing paired-end reads. The Mint cDNA synthesis kit, primed by a TRBC-specific oligonucleotide, was used to synthesize first-strand cDNA from all RNA. After uracil-DNA glycosylase treatment, a first 18-cycle PCR used universal primers M1SS and BC2_uni_R on all cDNA. In the authors' own workflow: For normalization, 1 million high-quality reads, each with a distinct molecular identifier, were randomly selected from each sample. Reads sharing molecular identifiers were discarded rather than binned into consensus sequences. MiTCR, with a Q25 quality threshold and the strictest error-elimination algorithm, was used for CDR3 identification, clonotype clustering and error correction. A nonparametric unseen species model with Euler transformation was used to estimate a lower bound on total TCR beta diversity. Clones were called with MiXCR by TCRdb after fastp trimmed the public reads at Q25, and only in-frame beta chains were retained. CDR3 protein duplicates are merged, each entry listing the most common genes and DNA. The V and J calls follow TCRdb's processing rather than the paper's. This sample comprises some 860,000 distinct CDR3 sequences, around 50% of them detected only once. Jointly, the top ten make up around 25% of the sample.

The chain was built from TRBV6-5 and TRBJ2-7; 11 central nucleotides agree with TRBD1. The sequence came from a man between 40 and 49 years old in good health. Sequencing used blood. The DNA is as follows: TGTGCCAGCAGTCCATTAGGACAGGGGGCAGGGTACGAGCAGTACTTC. It specifies CASSPLGQGAGYEQYF.